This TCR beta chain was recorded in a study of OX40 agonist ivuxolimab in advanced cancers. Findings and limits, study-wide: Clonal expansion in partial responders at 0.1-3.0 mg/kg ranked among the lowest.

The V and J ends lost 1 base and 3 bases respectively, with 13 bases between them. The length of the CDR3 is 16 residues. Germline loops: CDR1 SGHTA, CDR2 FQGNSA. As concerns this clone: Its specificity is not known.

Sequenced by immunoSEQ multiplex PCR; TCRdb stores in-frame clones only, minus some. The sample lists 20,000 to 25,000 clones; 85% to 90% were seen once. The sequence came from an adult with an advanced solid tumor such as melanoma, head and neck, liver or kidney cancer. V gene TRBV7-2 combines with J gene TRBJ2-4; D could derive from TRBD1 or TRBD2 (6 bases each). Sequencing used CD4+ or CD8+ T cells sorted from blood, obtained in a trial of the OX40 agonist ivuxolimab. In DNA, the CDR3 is TGTGCCAGCAGCTTAGAAGGGGGGATGGTCAAAAACATTCAGTACTTC. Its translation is CASSLEGGMVKNIQYF.